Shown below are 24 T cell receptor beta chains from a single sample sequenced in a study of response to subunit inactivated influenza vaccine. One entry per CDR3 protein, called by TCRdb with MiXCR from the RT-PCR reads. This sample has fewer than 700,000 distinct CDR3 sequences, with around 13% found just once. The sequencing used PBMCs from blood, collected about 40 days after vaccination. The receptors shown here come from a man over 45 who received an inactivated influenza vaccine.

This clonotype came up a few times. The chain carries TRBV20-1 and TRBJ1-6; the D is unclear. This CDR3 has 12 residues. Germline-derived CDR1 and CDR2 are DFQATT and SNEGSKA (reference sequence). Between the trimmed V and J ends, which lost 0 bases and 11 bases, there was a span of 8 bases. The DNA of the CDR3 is TGCAGTGCTAGAGATAATTTGACACCCCTCCACTTT. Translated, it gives CSARDNLTPLHF.

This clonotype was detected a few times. The chain's CDR3 is CASSLTAGAKSPLHF. CDR3 sequence (DNA): TGTGCCAGCAGCTTAACCGCAGGGGCTAAATCACCCCTCCACTTT. This chain connects TRBV7-8 to TRBJ1-6, with a weak D call TRBD1 (6 bases). CDR3 length: 15 residues. CDR1 is SGHVS and CDR2 is FQNEAQ in the germline V gene. With 2 bases removed from V and 10 bases from J, the gap between germline ends came to 15 bases. The whole variable domain, filled in from reference TRBV7-8 and TRBJ1-6, reads GAGVSQSPRYKVAKRGQDVALRCDPISGHVSLFWYQQALGQGPEFLTYFQNEAQLDKSGLPSDRFFAERPEGSVSTLKIQRTQQEDSAVYLCASSLTAGAKSPLHFGNGTRLTVT.

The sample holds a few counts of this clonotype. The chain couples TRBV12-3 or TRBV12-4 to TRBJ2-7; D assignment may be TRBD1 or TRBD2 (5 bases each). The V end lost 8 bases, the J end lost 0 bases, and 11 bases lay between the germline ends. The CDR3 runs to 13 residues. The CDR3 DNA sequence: TGTGCCAGCCGGGACGGTTTCTCCTACGAGCAGTACTTC. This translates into CASRDGFSYEQYF.

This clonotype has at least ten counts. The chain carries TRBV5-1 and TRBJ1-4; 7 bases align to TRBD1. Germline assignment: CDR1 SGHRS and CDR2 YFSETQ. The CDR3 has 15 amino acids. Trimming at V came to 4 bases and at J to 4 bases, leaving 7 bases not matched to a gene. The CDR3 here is CASSQAGQSNEKLFF. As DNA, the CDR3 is TGCGCCAGCAGCCAGGCGGGACAGAGTAATGAAAAACTGTTTTTT.

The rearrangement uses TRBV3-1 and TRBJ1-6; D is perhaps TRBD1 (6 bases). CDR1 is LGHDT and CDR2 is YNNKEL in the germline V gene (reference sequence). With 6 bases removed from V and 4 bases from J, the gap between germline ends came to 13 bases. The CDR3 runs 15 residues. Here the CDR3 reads CASRDGQGYNSPLHF. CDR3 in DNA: TGTGCCAGCAGGGATGGGCAGGGGTATAATTCACCCCTCCACTTT. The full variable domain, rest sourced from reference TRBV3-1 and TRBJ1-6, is DTAVSQTPKYLVTQMGNDKSIKCEQNLGHDTMYWYKQDSKKFLKIMFSYNNKELIINETVPNRFSPKSPDKAHLNLHINSLELGDSAVYFCASRDGQGYNSPLHFGNGTRLTVT.

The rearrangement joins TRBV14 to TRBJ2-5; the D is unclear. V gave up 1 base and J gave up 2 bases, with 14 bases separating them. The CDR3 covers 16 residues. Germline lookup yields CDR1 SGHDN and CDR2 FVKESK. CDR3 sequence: CASSQGAWTEQETQYF. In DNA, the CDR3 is TGTGCCAGCAGCCAAGGAGCCTGGACCGAACAAGAGACCCAGTACTTC.

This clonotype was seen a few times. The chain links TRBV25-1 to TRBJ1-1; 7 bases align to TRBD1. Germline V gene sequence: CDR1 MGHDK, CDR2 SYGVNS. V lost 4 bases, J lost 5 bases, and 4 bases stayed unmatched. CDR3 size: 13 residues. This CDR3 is CASSAQGQTEAFF. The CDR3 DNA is TGTGCCAGCAGTGCACAGGGGCAAACTGAAGCTTTCTTT.

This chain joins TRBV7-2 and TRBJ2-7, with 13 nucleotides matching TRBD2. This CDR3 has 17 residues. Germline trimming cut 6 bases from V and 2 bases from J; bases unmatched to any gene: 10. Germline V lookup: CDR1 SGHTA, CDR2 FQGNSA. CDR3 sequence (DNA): TGTGCCAGCAGTCCTTCCGGGACTAGCGGGAAGACCTACGAGCAGTACTTC. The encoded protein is CASSPSGTSGKTYEQYF.

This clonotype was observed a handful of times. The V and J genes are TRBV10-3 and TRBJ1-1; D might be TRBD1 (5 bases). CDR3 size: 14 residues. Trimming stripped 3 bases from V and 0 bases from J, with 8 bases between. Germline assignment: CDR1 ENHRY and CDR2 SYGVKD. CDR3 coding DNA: TGTGCCATCAGTGAATCAGGGTTGAACACTGAAGCTTTCTTT. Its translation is CAISESGLNTEAFF.

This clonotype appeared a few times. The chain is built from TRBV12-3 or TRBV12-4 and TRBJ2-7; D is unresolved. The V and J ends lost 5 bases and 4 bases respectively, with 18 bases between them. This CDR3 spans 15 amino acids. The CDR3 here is CASSPEVRAFYEQYF. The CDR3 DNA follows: TGTGCCAGCAGTCCCGAGGTTAGGGCCTTTTACGAGCAGTACTTC.

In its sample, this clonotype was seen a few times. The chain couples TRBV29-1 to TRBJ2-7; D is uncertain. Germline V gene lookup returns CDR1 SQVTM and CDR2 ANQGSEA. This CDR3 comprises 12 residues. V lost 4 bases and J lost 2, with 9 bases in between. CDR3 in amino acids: CSVVVRTYEQYF. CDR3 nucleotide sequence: TGCAGCGTTGTTGTTCGAACCTACGAGCAGTACTTC.

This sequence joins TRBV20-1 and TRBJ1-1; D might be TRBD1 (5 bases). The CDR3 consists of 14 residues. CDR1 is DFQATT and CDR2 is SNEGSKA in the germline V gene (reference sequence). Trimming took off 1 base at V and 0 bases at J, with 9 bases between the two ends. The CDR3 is CSARAQGLNTEAFF. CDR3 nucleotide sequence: TGCAGTGCTAGAGCCCAGGGATTGAACACTGAAGCTTTCTTT.

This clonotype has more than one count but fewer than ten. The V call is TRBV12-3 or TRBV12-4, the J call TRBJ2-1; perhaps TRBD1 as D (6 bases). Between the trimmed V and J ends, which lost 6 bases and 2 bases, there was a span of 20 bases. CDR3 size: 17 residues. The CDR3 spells CASSFQGWGVPYNEQFF. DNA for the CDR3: TGTGCCAGCAGCTTCCAGGGGTGGGGAGTCCCCTACAATGAGCAGTTCTTC.

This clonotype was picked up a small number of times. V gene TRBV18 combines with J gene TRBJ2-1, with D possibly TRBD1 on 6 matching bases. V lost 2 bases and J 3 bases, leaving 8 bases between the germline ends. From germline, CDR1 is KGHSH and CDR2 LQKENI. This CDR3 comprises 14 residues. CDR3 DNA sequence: TGTGCCAGCTCACCATCGGACAGCTACAATGAGCAGTTCTTC. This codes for CASSPSDSYNEQFF.

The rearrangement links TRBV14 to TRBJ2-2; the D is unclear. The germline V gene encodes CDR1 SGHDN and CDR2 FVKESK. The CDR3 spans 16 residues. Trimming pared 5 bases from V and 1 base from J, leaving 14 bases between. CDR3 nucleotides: TGTGCCAGCAGCAGACGACACCCAGTGAACACCGGGGAGCTGTTTTTT. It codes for CASSRRHPVNTGELFF.

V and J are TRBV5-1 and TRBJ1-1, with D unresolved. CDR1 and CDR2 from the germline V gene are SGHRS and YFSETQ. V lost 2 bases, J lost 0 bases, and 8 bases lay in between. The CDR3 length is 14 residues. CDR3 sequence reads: CASSFRAMNTEAFF. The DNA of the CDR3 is TGCGCCAGCAGCTTTAGAGCTATGAACACTGAAGCTTTCTTT.

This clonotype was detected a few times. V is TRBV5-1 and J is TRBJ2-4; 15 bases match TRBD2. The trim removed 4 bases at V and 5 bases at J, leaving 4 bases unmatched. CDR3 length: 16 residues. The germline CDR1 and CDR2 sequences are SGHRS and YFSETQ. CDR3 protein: CASSGGLAGGQNIQYF. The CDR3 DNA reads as TGCGCCAGCAGCGGGGGACTAGCGGGAGGTCAAAACATTCAGTACTTC.

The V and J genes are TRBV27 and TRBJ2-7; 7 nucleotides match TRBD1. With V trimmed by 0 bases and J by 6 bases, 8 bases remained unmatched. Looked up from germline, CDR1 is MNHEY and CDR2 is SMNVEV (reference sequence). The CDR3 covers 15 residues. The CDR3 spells CASSLSRQGLSEQYF. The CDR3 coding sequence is TGTGCCAGCAGTTTATCTCGACAGGGTCTGAGCGAGCAGTACTTC.

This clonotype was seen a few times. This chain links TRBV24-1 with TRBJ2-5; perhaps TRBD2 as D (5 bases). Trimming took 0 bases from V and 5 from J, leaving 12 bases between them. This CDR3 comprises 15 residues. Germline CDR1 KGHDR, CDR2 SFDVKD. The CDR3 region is CATSDLGGRVETQYF. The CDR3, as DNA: TGTGCCACCAGTGATTTGGGCGGGCGGGTGGAGACCCAGTACTTC.

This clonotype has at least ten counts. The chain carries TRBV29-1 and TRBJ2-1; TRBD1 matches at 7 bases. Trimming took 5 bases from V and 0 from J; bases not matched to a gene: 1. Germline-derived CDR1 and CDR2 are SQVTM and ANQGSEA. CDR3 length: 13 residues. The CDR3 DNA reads TGCAGCGTTCAGGGGGACTCCTACAATGAGCAGTTCTTC. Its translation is CSVQGDSYNEQFF.

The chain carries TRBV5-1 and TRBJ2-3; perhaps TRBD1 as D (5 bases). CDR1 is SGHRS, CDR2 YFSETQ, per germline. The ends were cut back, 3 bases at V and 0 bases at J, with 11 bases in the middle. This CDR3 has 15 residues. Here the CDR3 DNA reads TGCGCCAGCAGCTCCCTCCAGGGTAGCACAGATACGCAGTATTTT. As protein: CASSSLQGSTDTQYF.

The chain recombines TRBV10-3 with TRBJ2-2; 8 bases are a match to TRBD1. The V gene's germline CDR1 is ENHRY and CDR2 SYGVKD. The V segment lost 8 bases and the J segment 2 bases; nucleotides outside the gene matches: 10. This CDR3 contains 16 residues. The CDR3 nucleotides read TGTGCCATCTCTTTCGACAGGGGCCCTAACACCGGGGAGCTGTTTTTT. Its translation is CAISFDRGPNTGELFF.

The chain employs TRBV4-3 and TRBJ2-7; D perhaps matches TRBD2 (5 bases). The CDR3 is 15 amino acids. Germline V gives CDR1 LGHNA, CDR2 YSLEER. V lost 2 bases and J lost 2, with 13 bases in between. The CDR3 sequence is CASSQTNRGPYEQYF. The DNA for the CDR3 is TGCGCCAGCAGCCAAACGAACAGAGGGCCCTACGAGCAGTACTTC.

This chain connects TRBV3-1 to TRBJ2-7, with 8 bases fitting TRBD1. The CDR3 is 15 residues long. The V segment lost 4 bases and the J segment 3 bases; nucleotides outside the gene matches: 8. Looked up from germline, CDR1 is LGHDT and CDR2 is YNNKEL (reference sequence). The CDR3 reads CASSPPAGGIYEQYF. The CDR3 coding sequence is TGTGCCAGCAGCCCCCCAGCAGGGGGCATCTACGAGCAGTACTTC.